A single sample gave rise to the 23 T cell receptor beta chains below, sequenced in a study of blood T cells in healthy people across ages. Next came a second PCR, run for about 7 to 12 cycles, which used a sample-barcoded 5' primer along with a J-beta primer mix. Each CDR3 protein gets one entry after TCRdb re-called the 5' RACE reads with MiXCR. The sample shows about 1.8 million distinct CDR3 sequences, 40% to 55% of them seen only once. Sequencing was performed on blood. The receptors originated from a woman between 40 and 55 years old in good health.

The chain links TRBV4-3 to TRBJ1-6, with a possible D match to TRBD1 (6 bases). The CDR3 loop spans 17 amino acids. Per the germline V gene, CDR1 is LGHNA and CDR2 is YSLEER. V lost 0 bases and J 3 bases, leaving 12 bases between the germline ends. The CDR3 DNA sequence: TGCGCCAGCAGCCAAGATAGTTCAGGGGACTATAATTCACCCCTCCACTTT. It yields the protein CASSQDSSGDYNSPLHF.

The CDR3 nucleotides read TGTGCCAGCAGTGCCGGGACAGGGGGCCTTGGCTACACCTTC. Amino acids: CASSAGTGGLGYTF. V is TRBV6-1 and J is TRBJ1-2, with 12 nucleotides matching TRBD1. Germline V gives CDR1 MNHNS, CDR2 SASEGT. This CDR3 is 14 amino acids long. Trimming removed 4 bases from V and 7 bases from J; junction bases left unmatched: 4.

The rearrangement joins TRBV20-1 to TRBJ2-7; 8 bases are a match to TRBD1. The V segment lost 0 bases and the J segment 3 bases; nucleotides outside the gene matches: 7. Germline V gene lookup returns CDR1 DFQATT and CDR2 SNEGSKA (reference sequence). The CDR3 has 15 amino acids. In DNA, the CDR3 is TGCAGTGCTAGAGAGCAGGGGGCGAGGGTCTACGAGCAGTACTTC. Translated: CSAREQGARVYEQYF.

Only a few counts were recorded for this clonotype. The chain couples TRBV28 to TRBJ2-7; unclear D gene. CDR1 and CDR2 from the germline V gene are MDHEN and SYDVKM. The CDR3 runs to 12 residues. V lost 4 bases and J lost 7, with 11 bases in between. The CDR3 nucleotides read TGTGCCAGCAGTTCAGGACCCCTGGAGCAGTACTTC. It yields the protein CASSSGPLEQYF.

J is TRBJ2-3 and V is TRBV20-1; 8 bases fit TRBD1. The CDR3 is 15 residues long. CDR1 and CDR2 (germline): DFQATT, SNEGSKA (reference sequence). The J segment lost 0 bases and the V segment lost 4 bases, leaving 6 bases of the junction unmatched. DNA of the CDR3: TGCAGTGCTAACCCAGGGGGCCACAGCACAGATACGCAGTATTTT. Translation gives CSANPGGHSTDTQYF.

This clonotype showed up just a few times. The chain employs TRBV7-2 and TRBJ1-2; no firm D call. The germline CDR1 and CDR2 sequences are SGHTA and FQGNSA. The CDR3 is 15 amino acids. V gave up 5 bases and J gave up 1 base, with 14 bases separating them. The CDR3 DNA sequence: TGTGCCAGCAGCACACAATGGTCGGGTAACTATGGCTACACCTTC. Translation gives CASSTQWSGNYGYTF. The full variable domain, its missing parts supplied by reference TRBV7-2 and TRBJ1-2, is GAGVSQSPSNKVTEKGKDVELRCDPISGHTALYWYRQSLGQGLEFLIYFQGNSAPDKSGLPSDRFSAERTGGSVSTLTIQRTQQEDSAVYLCASSTQWSGNYGYTFGSGTRLTVV.

This clonotype was seen more than once but under ten times. The rearrangement joins TRBV7-9 to TRBJ2-1, with D perhaps being TRBD1 or TRBD2 (7 bases each). The CDR3 runs 13 residues. V lost 3 bases and J lost 9, with 12 bases in between. The germline V gene encodes CDR1 SEHNR and CDR2 FQNEAQ (reference sequence). The CDR3 loop is CASSFRGGREQFF. In DNA, the CDR3 is TGTGCCAGCAGCTTCAGGGGGGGCCGTGAGCAGTTCTTC.

This clonotype was counted between two and nine times. This chain connects TRBV4-2 to TRBJ2-7, with a possible D match to TRBD2 (5 bases). V lost 3 bases and J lost 2, with 14 bases in between. CDR3 length equals 15 residues. Germline CDR1 is LGHNA and CDR2 is YNFKEQ. CDR3 sequence reads: CASSQEQRRTYEQYF. The CDR3 DNA is TGTGCCAGCAGCCAGGAACAGCGGAGAACCTACGAGCAGTACTTC.

This clonotype was picked up a small number of times. The chain carries TRBV20-1 and TRBJ2-3; 8 bases fit TRBD2. Germline CDR1 DFQATT, CDR2 SNEGSKA (reference sequence). Trimming removed 5 bases from V and 4 bases from J; junction bases left unmatched: 8. The CDR3 contains 14 residues. As DNA, the CDR3 is TGCAGTGCTCCAAAAGCGGGGGTCTCAGATACGCAGTATTTT. Protein product: CSAPKAGVSDTQYF.

The chain combines TRBV7-9 with TRBJ2-5, with D maybe TRBD1 (6 bases). Trimming removed 5 bases from V and 11 bases from J, with 18 bases in between. The CDR3 is 13 amino acids. Germline-derived CDR1 and CDR2 are SEHNR and FQNEAQ (reference sequence). CDR3 coding DNA: TGTGCCAGCAGCCCTGGACAGTTACGAGAACAGTACTTC. As protein: CASSPGQLREQYF.

The CDR3 DNA follows: TGTGCCAGCAGCGGGGTCGGGACTTCCCAACACGAGCAGTACTTC. Translating it yields CASSGVGTSQHEQYF. The rearrangement uses TRBV7-2 and TRBJ2-7; D is possibly TRBD2 (6 bases). The germline gives CDR1 SGHTA, CDR2 FQGNSA. V lost 5 bases to trimming and J lost 5 bases, with 19 bases between them. There are 15 residues in the CDR3.

The V and J genes are TRBV10-2 and TRBJ2-5; D unclear. V dropped 2 bases and J dropped 1 base, with 17 bases sitting between them. Germline V gene sequence: CDR1 WSHSY, CDR2 SAAADI. The length of the CDR3 is 17 residues. Here the CDR3 DNA reads TGCGCCAGCAGTGAGCGCGGACCACGACCTGGCCAAGAGACCCAGTACTTC. Amino acid sequence: CASSERGPRPGQETQYF.

This clonotype was seen a few times. This chain links TRBV13 with TRBJ2-3; 12 nucleotides agree with TRBD2. The CDR3 length is 15 residues. CDR1 is PRHDT, CDR2 FYEKMQ, per germline (reference sequence). Trimming at V came to 5 bases and at J to 6 bases, leaving 6 bases not matched to a gene. CDR3 in DNA: TGTGCCAGCAGCCCGCGGACTAGCGGGGACGATACGCAGTATTTT. Translated: CASSPRTSGDDTQYF. The full variable domain, completed using reference TRBV13 and TRBJ2-3, is AAGVIQSPRHLIKEKRETATLKCYPIPRHDTVYWYQQGPGQDPQFLISFYEKMQSDKGSIPDRFSAQQFSDYHSELNMSSLELGDSALYFCASSPRTSGDDTQYFGPGTRLTVL.

This clonotype was detected a few times. This CDR3 reads CASSLVRDGLNQYF. CDR3 nucleotide sequence: TGTGCCAGCAGCTTAGTTCGTGACGGGTTGAACCAGTACTTC. The chain recombines TRBV7-9 with TRBJ2-5; D call uncertain. V lost 1 base to trimming and J lost 10 bases, with 16 bases between them. Germline V gene lookup returns CDR1 SEHNR and CDR2 FQNEAQ (reference sequence). The CDR3 is made up of 14 amino acids. Drawing the rest from reference TRBV7-9 and TRBJ2-5, the complete variable domain is DTGVSQNPRHKITKRGQNVTFRCDPISEHNRLYWYRQTLGQGPEFLTYFQNEAQLEKSRLLSDRFSAERPKGSFSTLEIQRTEQGDSAMYLCASSLVRDGLNQYFGPGTRLLVL.

The rearrangement uses TRBV29-1 and TRBJ2-1; 10 bases map to TRBD2. The CDR3 contains 22 residues. The V and J ends lost 2 bases and 0 bases, in that order; junction bases with no gene match: 22. Germline lookup yields CDR1 SQVTM and CDR2 ANQGSEA. The CDR3 bases are TGCAGCGTTGAATTCTCGGGTGGGTTGACTAGCGGGCAAGGAAGCTCCTACAATGAGCAGTTCTTC. Its translation: CSVEFSGGLTSGQGSSYNEQFF.

The chain is built from TRBV6-5 and TRBJ2-7; 9 bases match TRBD2. The germline V gene has CDR1 MNHEY and CDR2 SVGAGI. There are 14 residues in the CDR3. Trimming cost V 5 bases and J 3 bases; bases outside gene matches: 5. The CDR3 DNA sequence: TGTGCCAGCAGTCCTAGCGGGGTCTACTACGAGCAGTACTTC. It codes for CASSPSGVYYEQYF.

This clonotype was seen only a few times. DNA for the CDR3: TGTGCCAGCAGTTCCGATAGCGGGGGGGCCTCCTACGAGCAGTACTTC. Amino acids: CASSSDSGGASYEQYF. The chain employs TRBV27 and TRBJ2-7, with TRBD2 matching over 11 bases. This CDR3 contains 16 residues. The ends lost 4 bases at V and 0 bases at J; junction bases unmatched: 5. The germline V gene encodes CDR1 MNHEY and CDR2 SMNVEV (reference sequence).

This clonotype turned up a few times. This rearrangement joins TRBV5-8 to TRBJ1-2; possibly TRBD1 for D (6 bases). Trimming took 4 bases from V and 2 from J, leaving 12 bases between them. CDR1 and CDR2 from the germline V gene are SGHTS and YDEGEE. The CDR3 is made up of 14 amino acids. The CDR3: CASSPGQWNYGYTF. CDR3 coding DNA: TGTGCCAGCAGCCCTGGACAGTGGAACTATGGCTACACCTTC. Full variable domain (outside the CDR3, taken from reference TRBV5-8 and TRBJ1-2): EAGVTQSPTHLIKTRGQQATLRCSPISGHTSVYWYQQALGLGLQFLLWYDEGEERNRGNFPPRFSGRQFPNYSSELNVNALELEDSALYLCASSPGQWNYGYTFGSGTRLTVV.

The chain has TRBV10-2 and TRBJ2-1, with D tentatively TRBD1 (6 bases). The germline gives CDR1 WSHSY, CDR2 SAAADI. V was cut by 3 bases and J by 4 bases, with 13 bases left in between. The CDR3 runs to 15 residues. The CDR3 here is CASSETQGTYNEQFF. CDR3 in DNA: TGCGCCAGCAGTGAAACACAGGGCACATACAATGAGCAGTTCTTC.

This clonotype was counted only a few times. The rearrangement uses TRBV7-9 and TRBJ2-7; D is undetermined. Germline CDR1 and CDR2: SEHNR and FQNEAQ (reference sequence). There are 14 residues in the CDR3. V lost 3 bases, J lost 2 bases, and 11 bases lay in between. The CDR3 DNA reads TGTGCCAGCAGCTTGAGCCAGGCGGCCTACGAGCAGTACTTC. Protein product: CASSLSQAAYEQYF.

In this sample, this clonotype turned up once. V usage is TRBV7-2 and J usage is TRBJ2-7; D is unresolved. Germline CDR1 SGHTA, CDR2 FQGNSA. Between the trimmed V and J ends, which lost 4 bases and 0 bases, there was a span of 13 bases. The CDR3 length is 15 residues. The CDR3 nucleotides are TGTGCCAGCAGCTCCCCCCGGCGCGGCTCCTACGAGCAGTACTTC. It is translated as CASSSPRRGSYEQYF.

This clonotype was seen more than once but under ten times. V gene TRBV5-1 combines with J gene TRBJ2-1; maybe TRBD2 (5 bases). The CDR3 is 14 residues long. Germline values: CDR1 SGHRS, CDR2 YFSETQ. Trimming left V 4 bases short and J 4 bases short, with 12 bases between. CDR3 sequence: CASSDGERYNEQFF. CDR3 in DNA: TGCGCCAGCAGCGACGGGGAGCGTTACAATGAGCAGTTCTTC.

The rearrangement joins TRBV11-2 to TRBJ2-1; 9 bases line up with TRBD2. The J call is in doubt because the DNA end fits TRBJ2-7 better. Germline V gene lookup returns CDR1 SGHAT and CDR2 FQNNGV. CDR3 length: 16 amino acids. CDR3 sequence (DNA): TGTGCCAGCAGCTTAGAGGTTCTAGCGGGGTACAATGAGCAGTACTTC. The encoded protein is CASSLEVLAGYNEQYF.